This T cell receptor beta chain stems from a study of T cell repertoires in cytomegalovirus infection. Study-wide results and limits: Clonotypes of TCR beta that were HLA-C-restricted and CMV-specific dominated the ex vivo response.

Each CDR3 protein gets one entry after TCRdb re-called the reads with MiXCR. The profile shows roughly 500,000 distinct CDR3 sequences, about 11% of them singletons. A note on this clonotype: Its antigen is not identified.

CDR1 and CDR2 from the germline V gene are MNHEY and SMNVEV (reference sequence). The CDR3 has 14 amino acids. Germline trimming cut 6 bases from V and 5 bases from J; bases unmatched to any gene: 6. Sequencing was carried out using PBMCs. The source of this sequence is a human donor in good health (CMV status not recorded). Some clones in this sample may be carry-over from other donors' samples. The rearrangement joins TRBV27 to TRBJ1-5; TRBD1 matches at 8 bases. For the CDR3, the DNA is TGTGCCAGCAGAGGACAGGGCCTTTATCAGCCCCAGCATTTT. It specifies CASRGQGLYQPQHF.